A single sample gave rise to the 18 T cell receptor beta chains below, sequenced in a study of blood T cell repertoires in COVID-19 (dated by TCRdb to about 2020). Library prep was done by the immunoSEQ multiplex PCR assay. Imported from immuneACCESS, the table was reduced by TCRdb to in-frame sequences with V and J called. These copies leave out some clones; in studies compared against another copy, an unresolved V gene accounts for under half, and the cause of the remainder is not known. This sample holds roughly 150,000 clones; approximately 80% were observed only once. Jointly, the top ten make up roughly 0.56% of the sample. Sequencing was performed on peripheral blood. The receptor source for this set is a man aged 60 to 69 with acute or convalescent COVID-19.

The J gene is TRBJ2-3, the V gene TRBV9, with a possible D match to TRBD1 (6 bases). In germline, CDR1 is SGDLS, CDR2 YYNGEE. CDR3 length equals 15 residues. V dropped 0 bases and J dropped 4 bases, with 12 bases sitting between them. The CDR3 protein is CASSVGQGWADTQYF. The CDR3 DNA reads TGTGCCAGCAGCGTAGGTCAGGGGTGGGCAGATACGCAGTATTTT.

CDR3 region: CAISESLPGQGAYGYTF. For the CDR3, the DNA is TGTGCCATCAGTGAGTCCCTACCGGGACAGGGGGCCTATGGCTACACCTTC. The chain is built from TRBV10-3 and TRBJ1-2, with 12 bases that match TRBD1. The CDR3 is 17 amino acids. The V gene's germline CDR1 is ENHRY and CDR2 SYGVKD. V shed 0 bases, J shed 4 bases, and the junction held 6 bases outside the gene matches.

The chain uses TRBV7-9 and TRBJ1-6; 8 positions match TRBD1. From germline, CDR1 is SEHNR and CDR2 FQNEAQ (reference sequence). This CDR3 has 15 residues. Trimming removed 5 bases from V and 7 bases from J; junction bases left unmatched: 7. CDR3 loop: CASSPTTGVNSPLHF. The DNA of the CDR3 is TGTGCCAGCAGCCCTACGACAGGGGTAAATTCACCCCTCCACTTT.

In DNA, the CDR3 is TGTGCCACCCTAAAGACAGGGAACCAGCCCCAGCATTTT. It yields the protein CATLKTGNQPQHF. The chain uses TRBV28 and TRBJ1-5; 7 nucleotides agree with TRBD1. Germline CDR1 MDHEN, CDR2 SYDVKM. V was pared by 10 bases and J by 7 bases, with 10 bases of the junction left unmatched. The CDR3 totals 13 residues.

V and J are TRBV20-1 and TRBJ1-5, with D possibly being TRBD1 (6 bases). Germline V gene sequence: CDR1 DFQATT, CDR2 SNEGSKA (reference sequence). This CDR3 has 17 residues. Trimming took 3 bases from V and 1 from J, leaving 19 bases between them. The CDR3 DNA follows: TGCAGTGCTAGTAAAGCTTCCAGGGGTTGGAGCAATCAGCCCCAGCATTTT. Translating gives CSASKASRGWSNQPQHF.

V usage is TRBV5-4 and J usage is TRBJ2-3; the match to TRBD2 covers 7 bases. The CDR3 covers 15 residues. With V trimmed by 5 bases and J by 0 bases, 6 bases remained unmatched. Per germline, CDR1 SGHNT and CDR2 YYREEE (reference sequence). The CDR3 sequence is CASRGGAASTDTQYF. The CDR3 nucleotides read TGTGCCAGCAGGGGAGGGGCCGCAAGCACAGATACGCAGTATTTT.

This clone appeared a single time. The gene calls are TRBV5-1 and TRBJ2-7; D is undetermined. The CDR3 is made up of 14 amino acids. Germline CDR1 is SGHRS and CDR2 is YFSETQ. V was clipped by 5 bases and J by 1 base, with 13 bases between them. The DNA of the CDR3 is TGCGCCAGCAGATCCAGGTTAACGTCCTACGAGCAGTACTTC. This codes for CASRSRLTSYEQYF. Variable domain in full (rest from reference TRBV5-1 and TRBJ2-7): KAGVTQTPRYLIKTRGQQVTLSCSPISGHRSVSWYQQTPGQGLQFLFEYFSETQRNKGNFPGRFSGRQFSNSRSEMNVSTLELGDSALYLCASRSRLTSYEQYFGPGTRLTVT.

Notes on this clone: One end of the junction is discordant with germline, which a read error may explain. In DNA, the CDR3 is TGTGCCAGCAGTGAAGAGGGACAAACGGTCTTC. Amino acid sequence: CASSEEGQTVF. The rearrangement links TRBV2 to TRBJ1-2; possibly TRBD1 for D (6 bases). This CDR3 contains 11 residues. Germline values: CDR1 SNHLY, CDR2 FYNNEI.

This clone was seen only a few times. CDR3 in DNA: TGTGCCAGCAGCTATGTGACAGGGGGCATAGAGACCCAGTACTTC. Amino acid sequence: CASSYVTGGIETQYF. V and J are TRBV11-2 and TRBJ2-5, with TRBD1 identical over 10 bases. In germline, CDR1 is SGHAT, CDR2 FQNNGV. This CDR3 has 15 amino acids. The ends lost 4 bases at V and 4 bases at J; junction bases unmatched: 6. Drawing the rest from reference TRBV11-2 and TRBJ2-5, the complete variable domain is EAGVAQSPRYKIIEKRQSVAFWCNPISGHATLYWYQQILGQGPKLLIQFQNNGVVDDSQLPKDRFSAERLKGVDSTLKIQPAKLEDSAVYLCASSYVTGGIETQYFGPGTRLLVL.

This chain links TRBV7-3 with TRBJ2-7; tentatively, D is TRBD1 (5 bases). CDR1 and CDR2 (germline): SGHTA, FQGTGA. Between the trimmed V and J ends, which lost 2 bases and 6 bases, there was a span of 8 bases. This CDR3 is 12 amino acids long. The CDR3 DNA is TGTGCCAGCAGCTTAGCAGGGCGCGAGCAGTACTTC. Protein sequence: CASSLAGREQYF.

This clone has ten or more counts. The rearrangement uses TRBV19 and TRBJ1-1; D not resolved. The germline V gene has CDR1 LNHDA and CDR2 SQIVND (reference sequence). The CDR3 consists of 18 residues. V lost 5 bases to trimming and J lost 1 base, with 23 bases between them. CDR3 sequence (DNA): TGTGCCAGTAGTTTCAAAGTCCGGAGGCAGCTGGGGAACACTGAAGCTTTCTTT. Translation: CASSFKVRRQLGNTEAFF.

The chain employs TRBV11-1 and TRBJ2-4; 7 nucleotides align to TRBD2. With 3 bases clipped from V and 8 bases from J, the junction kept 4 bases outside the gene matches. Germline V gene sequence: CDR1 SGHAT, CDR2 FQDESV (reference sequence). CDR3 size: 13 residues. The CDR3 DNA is TGTGCCAGCAGCTTCTCGGGGAGGGACATTCAGTACTTC. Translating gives CASSFSGRDIQYF. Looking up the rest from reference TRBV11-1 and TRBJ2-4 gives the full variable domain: EAEVAQSPRYKITEKSQAVAFWCDPISGHATLYWYRQILGQGPELLVQFQDESVVDDSQLPKDRFSAERLKGVDSTLKIQPAELGDSAMYLCASSFSGRDIQYFGAGTRLSVL.

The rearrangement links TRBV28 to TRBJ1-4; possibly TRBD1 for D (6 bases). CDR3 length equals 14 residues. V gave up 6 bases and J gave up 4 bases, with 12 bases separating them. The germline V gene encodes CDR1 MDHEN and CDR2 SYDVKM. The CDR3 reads CASSLEGHNEKLFF. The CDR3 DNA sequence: TGTGCCAGCAGCTTAGAGGGACATAATGAAAAACTGTTTTTT.

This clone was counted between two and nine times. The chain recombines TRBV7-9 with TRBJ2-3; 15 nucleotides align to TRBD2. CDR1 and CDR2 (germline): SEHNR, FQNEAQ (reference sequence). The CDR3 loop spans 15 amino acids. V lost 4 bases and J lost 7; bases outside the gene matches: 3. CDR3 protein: CASSSGTSGGNTQYF. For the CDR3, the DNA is TGTGCCAGCAGCTCCGGGACTAGCGGGGGGAATACGCAGTATTTT.

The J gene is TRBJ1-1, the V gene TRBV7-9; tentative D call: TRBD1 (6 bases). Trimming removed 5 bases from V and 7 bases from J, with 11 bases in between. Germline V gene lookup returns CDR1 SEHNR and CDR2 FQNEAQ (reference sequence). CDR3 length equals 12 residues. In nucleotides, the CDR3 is TGTGCCAGCAGCCCCCGAGGGGGTGAAGCTTTCTTT. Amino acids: CASSPRGGEAFF.

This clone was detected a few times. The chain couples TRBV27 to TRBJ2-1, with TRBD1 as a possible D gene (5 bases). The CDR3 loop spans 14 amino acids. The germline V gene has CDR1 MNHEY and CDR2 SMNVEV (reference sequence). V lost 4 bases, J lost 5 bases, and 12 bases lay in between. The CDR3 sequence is CASSSRQTDNEQFF. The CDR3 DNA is TGTGCCAGCAGTTCCCGACAGACGGACAATGAGCAGTTCTTC.

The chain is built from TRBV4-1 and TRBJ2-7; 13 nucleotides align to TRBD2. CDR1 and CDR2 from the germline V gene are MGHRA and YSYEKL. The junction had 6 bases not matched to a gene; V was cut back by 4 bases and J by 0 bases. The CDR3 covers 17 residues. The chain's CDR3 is CASSRTTSGGLSYEQYF. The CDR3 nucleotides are TGCGCCAGCAGCCGGACGACTAGCGGGGGGCTCTCCTACGAGCAGTACTTC.

DNA of the CDR3: TGTCCCAAGGGCGGGGCCCTAAACTACGAGCAGTACTTC. Encoded protein: CPKGGALNYEQYF. The chain carries TRBV3-1 (or the pseudogene TRBV3-2) and TRBJ2-7; possible D gene TRBD2, 6 bases. The CDR3 covers 13 residues. In germline, CDR1 is LGHDT, CDR2 YNNKEL (reference sequence).